Below, 27 T cell receptor beta chains from the same sample are listed, as sequenced in a study of cytomegalovirus exposure and HLA in healthy donors. PCR involved 60 Vbeta and 13 Jbeta primers. Generated by immunoSEQ multiplex PCR, the TCRdb table keeps only in-frame clones and is missing some. The table shows fewer than 250,000 clones, with approximately 80% occurring only once. The specimen sequenced was PBMCs. The receptors here all came from a woman aged 50 to 65 in good health and CMV-seropositive.

This chain connects TRBV6-5 to TRBJ2-5; possibly TRBD2 for D (6 bases). Germline assignment: CDR1 MNHEY and CDR2 SVGAGI. V lost 6 bases, J lost 7 bases, and 9 bases lay in between. This CDR3 comprises 11 residues. CDR3 sequence (DNA): TGTGCCAGCAGAGTGGGAGGGACCCAGTACTTC. This codes for CASRVGGTQYF.

This clone was seen a handful of times. The J gene is TRBJ1-3, the V gene TRBV6-1; 7 bases fit TRBD1. V was clipped by 5 bases and J by 0 bases; unmatched bases: 1. The CDR3 has 14 amino acids. CDR1 MNHNS and CDR2 SASEGT come from the germline V gene. CDR3 sequence (DNA): TGTGCCAGCAGTCGGGACAGCTCTGGAAACACCATATATTTT. Translation: CASSRDSSGNTIYF.

The chain has TRBV4-2 and TRBJ1-1; TRBD1 agrees at 7 bases. This CDR3 is 14 amino acids long. CDR1 is LGHNA and CDR2 is YNFKEQ in the germline V gene. Trimming at V came to 4 bases and at J to 7 bases, leaving 9 bases not matched to a gene. CDR3 bases: TGTGCCAGCAGCCCCGGGACAGCACACGATGAAGCTTTCTTT. Residues: CASSPGTAHDEAFF.

The chain has TRBV6-4 and TRBJ2-2; TRBD1 is a possible D gene (5 bases). Deletions cut 2 bases from V and 6 bases from J, with 10 bases between. CDR1 MRHNA and CDR2 SNTAGT come from the germline V gene. The CDR3 is made up of 14 amino acids. DNA for the CDR3: TGTGCCAGCAGTGACCAGGGTCAATCCGGGGAGCTGTTTTTT. This sequence encodes CASSDQGQSGELFF.

Here the CDR3 reads CSVELGQFTEAFF. Here the CDR3 DNA reads TGCAGCGTTGAATTGGGCCAGTTCACTGAAGCTTTCTTT. This chain uses TRBV29-1 with TRBJ1-1, with D hard to call. The CDR3 extends over 13 amino acids. CDR1 and CDR2 from the germline V gene are SQVTM and ANQGSEA. With 2 bases removed from V and 4 bases from J, the gap between germline ends came to 11 bases.

The gene calls are TRBV29-1 and TRBJ2-3; 8 bases align to TRBD1. From germline, CDR1 is SQVTM and CDR2 ANQGSEA. The CDR3 extends over 13 amino acids. Losses at the gene ends were 6 bases for V and 8 bases for J; bases not matched to a gene: 10. The CDR3 DNA reads as TGCAGCGTCCTGACAGGGGACGTGGGTACGCAGTATTTT. Protein sequence: CSVLTGDVGTQYF.

The chain combines TRBV6-5 with TRBJ1-2; D might be TRBD1 (6 bases). This CDR3 contains 14 residues. Germline V lookup: CDR1 MNHEY, CDR2 SVGAGI. Deletions cut 10 bases from V and 8 bases from J, with 23 bases between. The CDR3 bases are TGTGCCACTAGAGGCCCGACAGGAATGGAGGGCTACACCTTC. This gives the protein CATRGPTGMEGYTF.

The chain combines TRBV9 with TRBJ2-2; 7 bases agree with TRBD1. Germline CDR1 SGDLS, CDR2 YYNGEE. The J segment lost 3 bases and the V segment lost 5 bases, leaving 4 bases of the junction unmatched. The CDR3 sequence is 14 residues long. The CDR3: CASRGDSYTGELFF. The DNA of the CDR3 is TGTGCCAGCAGGGGGGACAGTTACACCGGGGAGCTGTTTTTT.

The chain has TRBV5-8 and TRBJ2-5; D call uncertain. Trimming removed 4 bases at V and 4 bases at J, with 14 bases between. In germline, CDR1 is SGHTS, CDR2 YDEGEE. The CDR3 has 14 amino acids. The CDR3 spells CASSLPPLGETQYF. CDR3 DNA: TGTGCCAGCAGCCTCCCGCCGCTAGGAGAGACCCAGTACTTC.

The V and J genes are TRBV29-1 and TRBJ1-2, with D tentatively TRBD1 (5 bases). The germline CDR1 and CDR2 sequences are SQVTM and ANQGSEA. The CDR3 is 11 residues long. Trimming stripped 6 bases from V and 7 bases from J, with 12 bases between. In DNA, the CDR3 is TGCAGCGTGAGGACAATCTCTGGCTACACCTTC. Its protein product is CSVRTISGYTF.

This chain connects TRBV28 to TRBJ1-6, with TRBD1 as a possible D gene (5 bases). This CDR3 spans 13 amino acids. Between the trimmed V and J ends, which lost 5 bases and 6 bases, there was a span of 8 bases. Looked up from germline, CDR1 is MDHEN and CDR2 is SYDVKM. The CDR3 loop is CASSVDSNSPLHF. The CDR3 coding sequence is TGTGCCAGCAGTGTAGACAGTAATTCACCCCTCCACTTT.

The chain joins TRBV5-6 to TRBJ2-7, with D unresolved. This CDR3 region has 12 residues. Trimming removed 2 bases at V and 2 bases at J, with 5 bases between. The germline V gene has CDR1 SGHDT and CDR2 YYEEEE. This chain's CDR3 is CASSFFTYEQYF. The CDR3, as DNA: TGTGCCAGCAGCTTCTTTACCTACGAGCAGTACTTC.

V and J are TRBV6-1 and TRBJ2-7; D uncertain. The CDR3 sequence is 13 residues long. V was trimmed by 3 bases and J by 2 bases, leaving 8 bases between them. CDR1 and CDR2 from the germline V gene are MNHNS and SASEGT. The CDR3 loop reads CASSEQEPYEQYF. CDR3 sequence (DNA): TGTGCCAGCAGTGAGCAGGAACCCTACGAGCAGTACTTC.

CDR3 loop: CASSYSGGITDTQYF. The CDR3, as DNA: TGTGCCAGCAGTTACTCGGGAGGCATCACAGATACGCAGTATTTT. The chain uses TRBV6-6 and TRBJ2-3, with a possible D match to TRBD2 (6 bases). V lost 0 bases and J 2 bases, leaving 9 bases between the germline ends. The CDR3 spans 15 residues. CDR1 MNHNY and CDR2 SVGAGI come from the germline V gene (reference sequence).

The chain links TRBV11-3 to TRBJ1-5; the D is unclear. The V end was cut by 4 bases, the J end by 5 bases, with 18 bases between. The CDR3 is 16 amino acids. CDR1 and CDR2 from the germline V gene are SGHNT and YENEEA. The CDR3 DNA is TGTGCCAGCAGCTCTAGATGGAGGTGGGCTCATCAGCCCCAGCATTTT. Amino acids: CASSSRWRWAHQPQHF.

The chain couples TRBV5-1 to TRBJ1-1, with D possibly being TRBD1 (6 bases). Germline CDR1 and CDR2: SGHRS and YFSETQ. This CDR3 is built from 17 residues. V was cut by 1 base and J by 0 bases, with 16 bases left in between. CDR3 protein: CASSLNVGGDMNTEAFF. In DNA, the CDR3 is TGCGCCAGCAGCTTGAATGTAGGGGGAGACATGAACACTGAAGCTTTCTTT.

This sequence joins TRBV10-1 and TRBJ2-5, with TRBD2 identical over 9 bases. This CDR3 region has 14 residues. The germline gives CDR1 WNHNN, CDR2 SYGVQD (reference sequence). Trimming took 5 bases from V and 0 from J; bases not matched to a gene: 1. Here the CDR3 DNA reads TGCGCCAGCAGTCCTAGCGGGGACCAAGAGACCCAGTACTTC. It codes for CASSPSGDQETQYF.

The table lists this clone with a few counts. The chain has TRBV19 and TRBJ2-2, with unresolved D. V lost 7 bases, J lost 2 bases, and 8 bases lay in between. The germline gives CDR1 LNHDA, CDR2 SQIVND (reference sequence). The CDR3 consists of 13 residues. CDR3 protein: CASINHNTGELFF. DNA for the CDR3: TGTGCCAGTATCAATCATAACACCGGGGAGCTGTTTTTT.

The CDR3 sequence is CASSLDRDTEAFF. In DNA, the CDR3 is TGTGCCAGCAGCTTGGATCGGGACACTGAAGCTTTCTTT. The chain combines TRBV5-6 with TRBJ1-1; no firm D call. There are 13 residues in the CDR3. V was pared by 0 bases and J by 3 bases, with 6 bases between. CDR1 is SGHDT, CDR2 YYEEEE, per germline.

This rearrangement joins TRBV5-1 to TRBJ2-1, with D perhaps TRBD2 (5 bases). The germline V and J ends were trimmed by 1 base and 6 bases, with 11 bases remaining between them. The germline V gene encodes CDR1 SGHRS and CDR2 YFSETQ. The CDR3 is made up of 14 amino acids. The DNA for the CDR3 is TGCGCCAGCAGCTTGTTCATAGGAGGCAATGAGCAGTTCTTC. Amino acids: CASSLFIGGNEQFF.

The chain joins TRBV6-6 to TRBJ2-5; 12 bases match TRBD2. CDR1 MNHNY and CDR2 SVGAGI come from the germline V gene (reference sequence). CDR3 length equals 15 residues. J lost 5 bases, V lost 8 bases, and 9 bases had no gene match. The DNA for the CDR3 is TGTGCCAGCGTACCTAGCGGGGGGGCCCGTGAGACCCAGTACTTC. This gives the protein CASVPSGGARETQYF.

This chain joins TRBV4-1 and TRBJ1-2; D ambiguous. Germline assignment: CDR1 MGHRA and CDR2 YSYEKL. Trimming removed 0 bases at V and 6 bases at J, with 17 bases between. The CDR3 runs 16 residues. This CDR3 reads CASSQDRTGEYNGYTF. CDR3 DNA sequence: TGCGCCAGCAGCCAAGATCGAACGGGAGAGTATAATGGCTACACCTTC.

The V and J genes are TRBV27 and TRBJ2-5; no clear D gene. Matching the DNA end better, TRBJ2-7 makes the J call doubtful. Germline V lookup: CDR1 MNHEY, CDR2 SMNVEV (reference sequence). The CDR3 consists of 15 residues. CDR3 region: CASSFVGSPGYEQYF. In DNA, the CDR3 is TGTGCCAGCAGTTTTGTCGGCAGTCCAGGATACGAGCAGTACTTC.

In this sample, this clone turned up a few times. V and J are TRBV6-1 and TRBJ2-7; 12 bases match TRBD1. J lost 7 bases, V lost 0 bases, and 7 bases had no gene match. Germline V gives CDR1 MNHNS, CDR2 SASEGT. This CDR3 is 16 amino acids long. CDR3 nucleotide sequence: TGTGCCAGCAGTGAAGCCTCGGGACAGGGGGCAGGGGAGCAGTACTTC. Its translation is CASSEASGQGAGEQYF.

V usage is TRBV6-1 and J usage is TRBJ2-6, with TRBD1 matching over 7 bases. Per germline, CDR1 MNHNS and CDR2 SASEGT. The V segment lost 4 bases and the J segment 2 bases; nucleotides outside the gene matches: 2. The length of the CDR3 is 15 residues. Here the CDR3 reads CASSATGAGANVLTF. In DNA form, the CDR3 reads TGTGCCAGCAGTGCAACAGGGGCTGGGGCCAACGTCCTGACTTTC.

This chain joins TRBV6-5 and TRBJ1-3; D is unresolved. This CDR3 comprises 14 residues. CDR1 is MNHEY and CDR2 is SVGAGI in the germline V gene. Deletions cut 6 bases from V and 4 bases from J, with 13 bases between. As DNA, the CDR3 is TGTGCCAGCAGCCTCACGGGTGTGGGAAACACCATATATTTT. Protein product: CASSLTGVGNTIYF.

The CDR3 DNA is TGTGCCACCAGACCCGGGACAGGGAACGAGCAGTACTTC. Amino acids: CATRPGTGNEQYF. This rearrangement joins TRBV15 to TRBJ2-7; 9 bases match TRBD1. Unmatched junction bases numbered 5, after V lost 6 bases and J lost 5 bases. CDR1 is LNHNV, CDR2 YYDKDF, per germline (reference sequence). This CDR3 contains 13 residues.